Here is one T cell receptor (beta chain) with its context. Produced via immunoSEQ multiplex PCR; TCRdb's table is partial and in-frame only. Altogether about 140,000 clones are present, 65% to 90% being singletons, with the ten largest covering 15% to 20%. The record originates from a study of radiation and T cells in renal cell carcinoma. Described time point: blood 4 weeks post-SBRT, at nephrectomy. The treatment denotes: 15 Gy SBRT to primary tumor, nephrectomy 4 weeks later. Nephrectomy followed 15 Gy stereotactic body radiation by 4 weeks. Blood was sampled at baseline, 2 weeks and 4 weeks after SBRT. This clonotype was sampled from a woman in her forties or fifties with renal cell carcinoma. Specimen: blood, collected from a patient whose treatment included radiotherapy and nephrectomy.

The CDR3 nucleotides read TGTGCCAGCAGCCAAGACGTCGGGAGGGGGGAGACCCAGTACTTC. Translated, it gives CASSQDVGRGETQYF. The V gene is TRBV14, the J gene TRBJ2-5, with 8 bases lining up with TRBD2. V shed 0 bases, J shed 5 bases, and the junction held 5 bases outside the gene matches. The germline gives CDR1 SGHDN, CDR2 FVKESK. This CDR3 comprises 15 residues.